The 14 T cell receptor beta chains presented below share a single source sample, sequenced in a study of blood T cell repertoires in COVID-19. Sequenced by immunoSEQ multiplex PCR; TCRdb stores in-frame clones only, minus some. The data show about 58,000 clones, roughly 77% seen once. Sequencing was done on a sample of peripheral blood. Receptor source: a man between 60 and 70 years old with COVID-19, enrolled during active disease.

V usage is TRBV6-1 and J usage is TRBJ2-3, with a possible D match to TRBD2 (5 bases). CDR3 length: 15 amino acids. From germline, CDR1 is MNHNS and CDR2 SASEGT. The V and J ends lost 1 base and 2 bases respectively, with 10 bases between them. Here the CDR3 reads CASSEEGGVTDTQYF. DNA for the CDR3: TGTGCCAGCAGTGAAGAAGGAGGAGTCACAGATACGCAGTATTTT.

CDR3: CASSDRTSGGTLLTYEQYF. For the CDR3, the DNA is TGTGCCAGCAGTGACCGGACTAGCGGGGGGACCTTACTGACCTACGAGCAGTACTTC. V usage is TRBV6-1 and J usage is TRBJ2-7; TRBD2 matches at 14 bases. The CDR3 has 19 residues. The V segment lost 3 bases and the J segment 2 bases; nucleotides outside the gene matches: 12. Germline assignment: CDR1 MNHNS and CDR2 SASEGT.

This clone was counted once. The V call is TRBV29-1, the J call TRBJ2-5; D gene unclear. V shed 8 bases and J shed 5 bases, with 12 bases lying between them. Germline values: CDR1 SQVTM, CDR2 ANQGSEA. The CDR3 spans 11 residues. CDR3 bases: TGCAGCCTTCAGGTTGCCGAGACCCAGTACTTC. Protein sequence: CSLQVAETQYF.

V gene TRBV5-4 combines with J gene TRBJ2-7; 8 nucleotides line up with TRBD1. The trim removed 7 bases at V and 5 bases at J, leaving 5 bases unmatched. The CDR3 totals 12 residues. CDR1 is SGHNT and CDR2 is YYREEE in the germline V gene (reference sequence). The CDR3 is CASSPRGHEQYF. The CDR3 DNA reads TGTGCCAGCTCCCCCAGGGGGCACGAGCAGTACTTC.

The V and J genes are TRBV5-6 and TRBJ2-7, with 9 positions matching TRBD2. Germline-derived CDR1 and CDR2 are SGHDT and YYEEEE. V lost 0 bases, J lost 0 bases, and 13 bases stayed unmatched. The CDR3 contains 19 residues. In DNA form, the CDR3 reads TGTGCCAGCAGCTTGGTTTTTCGGGAAGGAGCGGGAGGCTCCTACGAGCAGTACTTC. Encoded protein: CASSLVFREGAGGSYEQYF.

The rearrangement joins TRBV27 to TRBJ2-2, with D tentatively TRBD1 (5 bases). CDR1 and CDR2 (germline): MNHEY, SMNVEV (reference sequence). The V and J ends lost 3 bases and 5 bases respectively, with 13 bases between them. The CDR3 is made up of 15 amino acids. The CDR3 reads CASSLGYGATGELFF. CDR3 sequence (DNA): TGTGCCAGCAGTTTGGGGTATGGGGCGACCGGGGAGCTGTTTTTT.

This chain uses TRBV11-2 with TRBJ2-7; 7 bases match TRBD1. The junction had 2 bases not matched to a gene; V was cut back by 1 base and J by 5 bases. The CDR3 loop spans 13 amino acids. Germline V gene data show CDR1 as SGHAT and CDR2 as FQNNGV. The chain's CDR3 is CASSLVGQNEQYF. The CDR3 DNA is TGTGCCAGCAGCTTAGTGGGACAGAACGAGCAGTACTTC.

This rearrangement joins TRBV12-3 or TRBV12-4 to TRBJ1-1, with TRBD1 identical over 7 bases. CDR3 length equals 13 residues. V shed 6 bases, J shed 7 bases, and the junction held 8 bases outside the gene matches. Written as DNA, the CDR3 is TGTGCCAGCAGGACGACAGGGCGAGATGAAGCTTTCTTT. It yields the protein CASRTTGRDEAFF.

The rearrangement links TRBV13 to TRBJ2-5; 8 positions match TRBD2. Germline CDR1 is PRHDT and CDR2 is FYEKMQ (reference sequence). V gave up 3 bases and J gave up 4 bases; unmatched junction bases: 7. The CDR3 sequence is 15 residues long. CDR3 region: CASSFGGGSGETQYF. For the CDR3, the DNA is TGTGCCAGCAGCTTCGGGGGGGGCTCGGGAGAGACCCAGTACTTC.

J is TRBJ2-3 and V is TRBV7-3; 10 positions match TRBD2. Germline V CDR1 and CDR2: SGHTA, FQGTGA. The CDR3 consists of 15 residues. V shed 4 bases and J 4 bases; nucleotides not matched to a gene: 5. CDR3 in DNA: TGTGCCAGCAGCTATAGCGGGAGGAAGGCAGATACGCAGTATTTT. It translates to CASSYSGRKADTQYF.

The J gene is TRBJ2-5, the V gene TRBV27; TRBD1 agrees at 8 bases. With 6 bases clipped from V and 4 bases from J, the junction kept 10 bases outside the gene matches. The CDR3 is made up of 15 amino acids. Germline V gene lookup returns CDR1 MNHEY and CDR2 SMNVEV (reference sequence). This CDR3 reads CASRNRGIGGETQYF. The CDR3 nucleotides are TGTGCCAGCAGAAACAGGGGGATCGGCGGAGAGACCCAGTACTTC.

V usage is TRBV5-4 and J usage is TRBJ1-1, with D perhaps TRBD1 (5 bases). Trimming left V 1 base short and J 3 bases short, with 16 bases between. Germline loops: CDR1 SGHNT, CDR2 YYREEE (reference sequence). This CDR3 has 16 amino acids. As DNA, the CDR3 is TGTGCCAGCAGCTTGATGCCTCCCCAAGGGGACACTGAAGCTTTCTTT. Its protein product is CASSLMPPQGDTEAFF.

This sequence joins TRBV27 and TRBJ1-2; no firm D call. This CDR3 spans 15 amino acids. Germline CDR1 is MNHEY and CDR2 is SMNVEV (reference sequence). Trimming pared 5 bases from V and 4 bases from J, leaving 17 bases between. The CDR3 loop reads CASSGATEGSYGYTF. As DNA, the CDR3 is TGTGCCAGCAGTGGAGCGACGGAGGGATCCTATGGCTACACCTTC.

In DNA form, the CDR3 reads TGTGCCAGCAGTCACACTGACAGGGCCCCAGTCTATGGCTACACCTTC. Its protein is CASSHTDRAPVYGYTF. This rearrangement joins TRBV27 to TRBJ1-2, with 7 nucleotides matching TRBD1. The CDR3 contains 16 residues. V lost 5 bases and J lost 4; bases outside the gene matches: 13. Germline assignment: CDR1 MNHEY and CDR2 SMNVEV (reference sequence).